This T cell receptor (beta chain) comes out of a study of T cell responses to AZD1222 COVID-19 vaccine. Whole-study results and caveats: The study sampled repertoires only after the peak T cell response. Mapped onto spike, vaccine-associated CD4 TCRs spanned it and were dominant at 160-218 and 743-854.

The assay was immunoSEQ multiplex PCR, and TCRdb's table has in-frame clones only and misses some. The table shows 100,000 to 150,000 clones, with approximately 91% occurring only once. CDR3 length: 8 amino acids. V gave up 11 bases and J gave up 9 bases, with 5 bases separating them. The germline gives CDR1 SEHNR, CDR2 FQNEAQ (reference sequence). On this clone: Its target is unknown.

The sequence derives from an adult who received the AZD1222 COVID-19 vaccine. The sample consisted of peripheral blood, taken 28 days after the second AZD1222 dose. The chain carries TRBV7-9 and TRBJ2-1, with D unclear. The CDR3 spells CAGGEQFF. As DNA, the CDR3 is TGTGCCGGCGGTGAGCAGTTCTTC.